A single sample gave rise to the 13 T cell receptor beta chains below, sequenced in a study of T cells of healthy individuals. One entry per CDR3 protein, called by TCRdb with MiXCR from the 5' RACE reads. The data contain 65,000 to 90,000 distinct CDR3 sequences, approximately 5.4% of them singletons. The receptors come from a female donor in good health.

This clonotype appeared many times. The V and J genes are TRBV6-5 and TRBJ1-5, with D perhaps TRBD1 (6 bases). V was trimmed by 5 bases and J by 8 bases, leaving 10 bases between them. Looked up from germline, CDR1 is MNHEY and CDR2 is SVGAGI. The CDR3 runs 12 residues. CDR3 in DNA: TGTGCCAGCAGTACGACAGGAAAGCCCCAGCATTTT. Translated: CASSTTGKPQHF.

This clonotype was counted ten times or more. V gene TRBV12-5 combines with J gene TRBJ2-5, with TRBD2 matching over 11 bases. The ends lost 5 bases at V and 2 bases at J; junction bases unmatched: 1. The CDR3 totals 14 residues. CDR1 is LGHNT and CDR2 is FRNRAP in the germline V gene. The CDR3 loop is CASGTSGSQETQYF. CDR3 in DNA: TGTGCTAGTGGTACTAGCGGGAGTCAAGAGACCCAGTACTTC.

In its sample, this clonotype was seen many times. The rearrangement links TRBV30 to TRBJ2-1; D could derive from TRBD1 or TRBD2 (5 bases each). Trimming took 5 bases from V and 2 from J, leaving 19 bases between them. The CDR3 consists of 16 residues. In germline, CDR1 is GTSNPN, CDR2 SVGIG (reference sequence). Here the CDR3 reads CAWDDPSGTPYNEQFF. The CDR3 region has the DNA TGTGCCTGGGATGACCCCTCAGGGACCCCCTACAATGAGCAGTTCTTC. Together with reference TRBV30 and TRBJ2-1, the CDR3 gives the full variable domain: SQTIHQWPATLVQPVGSPLSLECTVEGTSNPNLYWYRQAAGRGLQLLFYSVGIGQISSEVPQNLSASRPQDRQFILSSKKLLLSDSGFYLCAWDDPSGTPYNEQFFGPGTRLTVL.

This clonotype was detected ten times or more. The chain links TRBV28 to TRBJ2-3; TRBD2 matches 7 bases. V lost 3 bases and J lost 2; bases outside the gene matches: 8. Germline V CDR1 and CDR2: MDHEN, SYDVKM. The length of the CDR3 is 16 residues. CDR3 sequence reads: CASSFGPSGDTDTQYF. In nucleotides, the CDR3 is TGTGCCAGCAGTTTCGGCCCTAGCGGAGACACAGATACGCAGTATTTT.

J is TRBJ1-5 and V is TRBV2; 7 bases line up with TRBD1. From germline, CDR1 is SNHLY and CDR2 FYNNEI. V lost 0 bases to trimming and J lost 10 bases; unmatched junction nucleotides: 12. The length of the CDR3 is 16 residues. The CDR3 loop reads CASSEANSNRGSPQHF. In nucleotides, the CDR3 is TGTGCCAGCAGTGAAGCCAATTCGAACAGGGGCTCACCCCAGCATTTT.

This clonotype was seen repeatedly, ten times or more. The chain links TRBV14 to TRBJ2-2; D is possibly TRBD1 (5 bases). This CDR3 is built from 14 residues. V lost 6 bases and J 0 bases, leaving 8 bases between the germline ends. Germline loops: CDR1 SGHDN, CDR2 FVKESK. The CDR3 loop is CASRDTTNTGELFF. The CDR3 DNA is TGTGCCAGCAGGGACACCACGAACACCGGGGAGCTGTTTTTT.

This clonotype was recorded at least ten times. This rearrangement joins TRBV5-1 to TRBJ2-3; weak D call: TRBD2 (6 bases). The V and J ends lost 2 bases and 4 bases respectively, with 11 bases between them. Germline values: CDR1 SGHRS, CDR2 YFSETQ. This CDR3 is 14 amino acids long. The CDR3 loop is CASSLTTGADTQYF. CDR3 sequence (DNA): TGCGCCAGCAGCTTAACGACGGGAGCAGATACGCAGTATTTT.

The chain joins TRBV7-2 to TRBJ2-5; D gene uncertain. Trimming took 1 base from V and 3 from J, leaving 15 bases between them. CDR1 and CDR2 (germline): SGHTA, FQGNSA. This CDR3 comprises 16 residues. The CDR3 here is CASSLVKNSREETQYF. The DNA of the CDR3 is TGTGCCAGCAGCTTAGTCAAAAACAGTAGGGAAGAGACCCAGTACTTC.

The rearrangement joins TRBV5-4 to TRBJ1-2; tentatively, D is TRBD1 (5 bases). This CDR3 comprises 16 residues. V was pared by 2 bases and J by 6 bases, with 20 bases between. Germline CDR1 and CDR2: SGHNT and YYREEE (reference sequence). The DNA for the CDR3 is TGTGCCAGCAGCTTCGGCAGACAGCTGACCTGGGATGGCTACACCTTC. This gives the protein CASSFGRQLTWDGYTF. Combining the CDR3 with reference TRBV5-4 and TRBJ1-2 gives the whole variable domain ETGVTQSPTHLIKTRGQQVTLRCSSQSGHNTVSWYQQALGQGPQFIFQYYREEENGRGNFPPRFSGLQFPNYSSELNVNALELDDSALYLCASSFGRQLTWDGYTFGSGTRLTVV.

About this clonotype: This may be a read error: a much more frequent sequence differs by one nucleotide. The rearrangement uses TRBV28 and TRBJ2-3, with D possibly being TRBD2 (5 bases). The germline V gene has CDR1 MDHEN and CDR2 SYDVKM. This CDR3 is built from 16 residues. V was shortened by 1 base and J by 0 bases, with 11 bases between the two germline ends. CDR3 coding DNA: TGTGCCAGCAGTTTATCTCCGGGCGGGAGCACAGATACGCAGTATTTT. Translation gives CASSLSPGGSTDTQYF.

In this sample, this clonotype turned up a few times. The rearrangement joins TRBV2 to TRBJ1-5; D is unclear. The CDR3 contains 13 residues. Germline values: CDR1 SNHLY, CDR2 FYNNEI. The V gene lost 4 bases and the J gene lost 3 bases, with 7 bases spanning the gap. CDR3 residues: CASSAIANQPQHF. The CDR3 bases are TGTGCCAGCAGTGCCATAGCCAATCAGCCCCAGCATTTT.

The rearrangement joins TRBV6-4 to TRBJ2-1; 9 positions match TRBD2. CDR3 length: 16 amino acids. Trimming took 2 bases from V and 6 from J; bases not matched to a gene: 8. Germline CDR1 reads MRHNA; CDR2 reads SNTAGT. CDR3 DNA: TGTGCCAGCAGTGACCGGGGACTAGCAGGTAGCAATGAGCAGTTCTTC. Its translation is CASSDRGLAGSNEQFF.

This chain uses TRBV7-9 with TRBJ1-2; D gene unclear. In germline, CDR1 is SEHNR, CDR2 FQNEAQ (reference sequence). The V gene lost 10 bases and the J gene lost 4 bases, with 22 bases spanning the gap. The CDR3 covers 15 residues. CDR3 DNA: TGTGCCACCTCTGGAGATCTAGACCTTTCCTATGGCTACACCTTC. Protein: CATSGDLDLSYGYTF.